This T cell receptor (beta chain) was sequenced during a study of T-cell reconstitution after alpha-beta-depleted transplantation in children. Broader study findings: Among T cells one year after transplant, newly produced cells accounted for most counts and diversity. Several hundred expanded graft clones reportedly were the source of alpha-beta T cells about two months after transplant. Some patients' high day-60 TCRbeta diversity was traced to surviving recipient T cells and thymic progenitors.

The CDR3 extends over 14 amino acids. V lost 1 base and J lost 7, with 14 bases in between. Germline V gene sequence: CDR1 MNHEY, CDR2 SVGAGI. The library targeted TCRbeta and was prepared with unique molecular identifiers. MiXCR, run by TCRdb on the PCR reads, gives a single entry per CDR3 protein. The table includes more than 300,000 distinct CDR3 sequences, 15% to 20% detected once. This clonotype was counted between two and nine times. Its matching antigen is unknown. The sequences come from PBMCs, mostly from graft donor cells, collected 360 days after TCRalphabeta/CD19-depleted stem cell transplant. This clonotype was sampled from a male patient aged 2 to 10 who had a stem cell transplant for acute lymphoblastic leukemia, so the T cells may come from the graft donor. This chain links TRBV6-5 with TRBJ2-7; tentative D call: TRBD1 (5 bases). The CDR3 DNA sequence: TGTGCCAGCAGTTACTGGCAGGGTTTGGGTGAGCAGTACTTC. Protein product: CASSYWQGLGEQYF.